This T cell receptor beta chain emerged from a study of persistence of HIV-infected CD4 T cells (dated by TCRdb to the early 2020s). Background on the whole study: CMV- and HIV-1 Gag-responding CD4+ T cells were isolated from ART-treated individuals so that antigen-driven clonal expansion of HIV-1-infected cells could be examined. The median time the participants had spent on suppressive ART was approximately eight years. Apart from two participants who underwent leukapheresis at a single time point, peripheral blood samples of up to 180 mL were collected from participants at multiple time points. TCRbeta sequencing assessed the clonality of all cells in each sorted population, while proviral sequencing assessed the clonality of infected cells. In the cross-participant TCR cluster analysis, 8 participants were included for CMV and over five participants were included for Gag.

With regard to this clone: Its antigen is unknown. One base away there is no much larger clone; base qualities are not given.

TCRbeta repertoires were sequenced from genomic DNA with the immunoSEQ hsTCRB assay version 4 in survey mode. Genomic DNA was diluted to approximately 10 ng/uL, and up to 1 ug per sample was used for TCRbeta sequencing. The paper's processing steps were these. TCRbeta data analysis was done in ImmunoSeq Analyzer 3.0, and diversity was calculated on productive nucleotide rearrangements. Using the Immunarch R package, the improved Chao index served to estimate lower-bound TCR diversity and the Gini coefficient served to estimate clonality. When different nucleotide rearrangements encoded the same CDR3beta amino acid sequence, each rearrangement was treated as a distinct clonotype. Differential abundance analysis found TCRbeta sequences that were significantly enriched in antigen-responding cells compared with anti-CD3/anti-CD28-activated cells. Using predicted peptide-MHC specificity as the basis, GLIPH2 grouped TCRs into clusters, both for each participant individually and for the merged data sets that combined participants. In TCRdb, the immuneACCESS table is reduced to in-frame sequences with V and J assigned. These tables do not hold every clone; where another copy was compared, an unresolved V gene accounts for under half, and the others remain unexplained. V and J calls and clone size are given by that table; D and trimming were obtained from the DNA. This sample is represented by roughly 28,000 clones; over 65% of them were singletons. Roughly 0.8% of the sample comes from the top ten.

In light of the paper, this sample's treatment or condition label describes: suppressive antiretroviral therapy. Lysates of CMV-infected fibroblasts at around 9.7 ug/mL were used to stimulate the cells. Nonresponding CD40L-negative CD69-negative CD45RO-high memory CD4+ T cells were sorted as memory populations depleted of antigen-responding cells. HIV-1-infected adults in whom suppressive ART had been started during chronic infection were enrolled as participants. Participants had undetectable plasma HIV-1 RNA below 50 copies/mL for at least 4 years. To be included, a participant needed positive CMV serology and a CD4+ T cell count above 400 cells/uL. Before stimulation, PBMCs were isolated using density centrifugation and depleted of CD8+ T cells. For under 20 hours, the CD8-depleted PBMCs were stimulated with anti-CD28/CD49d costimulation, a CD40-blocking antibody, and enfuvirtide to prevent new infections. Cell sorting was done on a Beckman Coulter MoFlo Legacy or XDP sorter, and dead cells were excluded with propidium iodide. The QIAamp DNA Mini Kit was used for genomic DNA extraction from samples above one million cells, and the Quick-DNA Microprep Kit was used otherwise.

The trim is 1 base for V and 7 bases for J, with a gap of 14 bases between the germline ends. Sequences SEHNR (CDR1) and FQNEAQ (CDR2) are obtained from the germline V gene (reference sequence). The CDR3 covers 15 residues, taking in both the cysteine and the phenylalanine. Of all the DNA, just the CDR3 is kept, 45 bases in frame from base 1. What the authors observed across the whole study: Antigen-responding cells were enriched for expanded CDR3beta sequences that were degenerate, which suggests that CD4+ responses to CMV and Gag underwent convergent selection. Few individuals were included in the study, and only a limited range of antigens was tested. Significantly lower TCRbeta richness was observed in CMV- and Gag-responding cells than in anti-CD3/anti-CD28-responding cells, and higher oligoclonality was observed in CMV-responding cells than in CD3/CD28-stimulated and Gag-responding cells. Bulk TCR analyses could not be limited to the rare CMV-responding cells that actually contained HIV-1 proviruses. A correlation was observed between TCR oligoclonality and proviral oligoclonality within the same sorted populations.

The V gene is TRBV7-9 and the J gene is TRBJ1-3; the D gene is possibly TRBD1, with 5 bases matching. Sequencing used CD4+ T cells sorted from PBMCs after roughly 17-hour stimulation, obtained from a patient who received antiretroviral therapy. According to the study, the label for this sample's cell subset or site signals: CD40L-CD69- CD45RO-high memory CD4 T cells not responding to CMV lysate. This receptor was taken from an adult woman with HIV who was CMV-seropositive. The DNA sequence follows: TGTGCCAGCAGCTTAGATCGTGAGGGACGGAACACCATATATTTT. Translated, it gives CASSLDREGRNTIYF.